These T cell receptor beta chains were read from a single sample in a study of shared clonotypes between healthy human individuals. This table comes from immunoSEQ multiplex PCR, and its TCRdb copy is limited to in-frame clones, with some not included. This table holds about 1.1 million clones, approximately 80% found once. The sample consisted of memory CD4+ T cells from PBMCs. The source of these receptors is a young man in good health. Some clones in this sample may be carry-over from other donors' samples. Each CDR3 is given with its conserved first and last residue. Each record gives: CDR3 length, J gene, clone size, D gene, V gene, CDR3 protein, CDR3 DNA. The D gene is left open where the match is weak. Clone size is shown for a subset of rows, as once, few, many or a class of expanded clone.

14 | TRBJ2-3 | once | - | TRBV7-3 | CASSLGLYTDTQYF | TGTGCCAGCAGCTTAGGTCTATACACAGATACGCAGTATTTT
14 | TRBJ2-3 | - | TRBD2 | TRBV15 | CATRLAGGSDTQYF | TGTGCCACCAGGTTAGCGGGAGGATCAGATACGCAGTATTTT
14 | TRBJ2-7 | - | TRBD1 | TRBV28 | CASSLRDRVYEQYF | TGTGCCAGCAGTCTCCGGGACAGGGTCTACGAGCAGTACTTC
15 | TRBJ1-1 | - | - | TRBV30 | CAWRHLTGMYTEAFF | TGTGCCTGGAGACATTTAACCGGGATGTACACTGAAGCTTTCTTT
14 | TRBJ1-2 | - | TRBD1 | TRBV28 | CASIPGQGVPGYTF | TGTGCCAGCATCCCGGGACAGGGGGTTCCTGGCTACACCTTC
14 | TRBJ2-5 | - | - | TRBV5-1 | CASSFNRVGETQYF | TGCGCCAGCAGCTTCAACAGGGTCGGCGAGACCCAGTACTTC
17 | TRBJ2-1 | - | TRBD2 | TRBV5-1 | CASRSPQGGRSYNEQFF | TGCGCCAGCAGGTCCCCCCAGGGCGGGAGGAGTTACAATGAGCAGTTCTTC
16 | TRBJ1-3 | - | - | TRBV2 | CASSRQTLSSGNTIYF | TGTGCCAGCAGTAGGCAGACCCTATCCTCTGGAAACACCATATATTTT
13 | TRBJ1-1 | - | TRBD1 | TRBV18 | CASSWTGSPEAFF | TGTGCCAGCTCGTGGACAGGGAGCCCTGAAGCTTTCTTT
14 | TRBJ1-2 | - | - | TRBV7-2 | CASSLAPGGGGYTF | TGTGCCAGCAGCTTAGCGCCGGGGGGCGGTGGCTACACCTTC
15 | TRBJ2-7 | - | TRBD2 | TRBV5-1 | CASSSGLAGVYEQYF | TGCGCCAGCAGCTCCGGACTAGCGGGAGTCTACGAGCAGTACTTC
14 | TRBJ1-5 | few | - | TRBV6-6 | CASNPGNSNQPQHF | TGTGCCAGCAACCCAGGAAATAGCAATCAGCCCCAGCATTTT
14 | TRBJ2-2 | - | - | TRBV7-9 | CASSLATGAGELFF | TGTGCCAGCAGCTTAGCGACGGGGGCCGGGGAGCTGTTTTTT
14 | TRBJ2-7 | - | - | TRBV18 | CASSPNPILYEQYF | TGTGCCAGCTCACCAAATCCCATCCTCTACGAGCAGTACTTC